This TCR beta chain was sequenced during a study of T cells in Graves' hyperthyroidism and ophthalmopathy. Researchers took RNA transcripts and amplified the TCR beta CDR3 regions from them. HTBI primers were used for first-round RT-PCR of the TCR CDR3. In TCRdb, the multiplex PCR reads were re-called with MiXCR into one record per CDR3 protein. The sample lists about 640,000 distinct CDR3 sequences; about 14% were seen once. CDR1 is LGHDT, CDR2 YNNKEL, per germline (reference sequence). The CDR3 contains 14 residues. V gave up 4 bases and J gave up 1 base; unmatched junction bases: 3. Orbital computed tomography and thyroid ultrasound, together with serum TRAb and thyroxine and clinical symptoms, were used for diagnoses.

This chain uses TRBV3-1 with TRBJ1-1, with 7 positions matching TRBD1. Sample: blood. The sequence came from a woman aged 45-65 years with Graves' ophthalmopathy. The CDR3 DNA follows: TGTGCCAGCAGCCGGGACAGCGAGAACACTGAAGCTTTCTTT. This codes for CASSRDSENTEAFF. The whole variable domain, filled in from reference TRBV3-1 and TRBJ1-1, reads DTAVSQTPKYLVTQMGNDKSIKCEQNLGHDTMYWYKQDSKKFLKIMFSYNNKELIINETVPNRFSPKSPDKAHLNLHINSLELGDSAVYFCASSRDSENTEAFFGQGTRLTVV.